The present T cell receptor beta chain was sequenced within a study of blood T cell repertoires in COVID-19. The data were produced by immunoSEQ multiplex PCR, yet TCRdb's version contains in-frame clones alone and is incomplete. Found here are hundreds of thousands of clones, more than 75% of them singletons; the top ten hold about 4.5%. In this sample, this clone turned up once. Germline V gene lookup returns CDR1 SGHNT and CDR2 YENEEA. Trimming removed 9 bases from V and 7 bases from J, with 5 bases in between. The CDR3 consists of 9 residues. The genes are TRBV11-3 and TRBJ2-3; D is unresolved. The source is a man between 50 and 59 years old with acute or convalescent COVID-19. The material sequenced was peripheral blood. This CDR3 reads CARRNTQYF. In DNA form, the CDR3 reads TGTGCCAGGCGTAATACGCAGTATTTT.